What follows are 17 T cell receptor beta chains derived from one specimen sequenced in a study of CD8 T cells in Susac syndrome. It was with random hexamers that about 0.45 to 1 ug RNA was reverse transcribed. TCRdb passed the immunoSEQ multiplex PCR reads through MiXCR, listing each CDR3 protein once. The top ten clones hold roughly 0.13% of a sample with fewer than 250,000 distinct CDR3 sequences, roughly 90% of them seen once. The specimen was CD8+ T cells from PBMCs. The receptors derive from a human donor with multiple sclerosis.

The V call is TRBV15, the J call TRBJ2-3; a weak D match, TRBD2 (5 bases). The CDR3 totals 16 residues. The V gene lost 3 bases and the J gene lost 0 bases, with 13 bases spanning the gap. Germline V gene lookup returns CDR1 LNHNV and CDR2 YYDKDF (reference sequence). In nucleotides, the CDR3 is TGTGCCACCAGCAGGAGGGCACCCCTTAGCACAGATACGCAGTATTTT. Translating gives CATSRRAPLSTDTQYF.

V and J are TRBV24-1 and TRBJ2-3; D gene unclear. V lost 3 bases and J lost 8, with 8 bases in between. This CDR3 is 12 amino acids long. Germline loops: CDR1 KGHDR, CDR2 SFDVKD. CDR3 DNA: TGTGCCACCAGTGATGAGGCGTTTACGCAGTATTTT. Its protein product is CATSDEAFTQYF.

The chain is built from TRBV20-1 and TRBJ2-7; D perhaps matches TRBD1 (5 bases). Germline loops: CDR1 DFQATT, CDR2 SNEGSKA (reference sequence). The CDR3 has 14 residues. Trimming took 6 bases from V and 2 from J, leaving 17 bases between them. CDR3 sequence (DNA): TGCAGTGCCTCAGAAAGACAGAGAACCTACGAGCAGTACTTC. Amino acid sequence: CSASERQRTYEQYF.

This clonotype was found once. The chain links TRBV6-5 to TRBJ2-1; tentatively, D is TRBD1 (5 bases). The CDR3 sequence is 15 residues long. V was cut by 5 bases and J by 2 bases, with 13 bases left in between. Germline V gene data show CDR1 as MNHEY and CDR2 as SVGAGI. As DNA, the CDR3 is TGTGCCAGCAGTCCGATAGCAGGGCCCTACAATGAGCAGTTCTTC. It codes for CASSPIAGPYNEQFF.

This clonotype is a singleton in its sample. This chain links TRBV6-5 with TRBJ2-7; TRBD1 matches 8 bases. V gave up 6 bases and J gave up 5 bases; unmatched junction bases: 3. Germline V gene data show CDR1 as MNHEY and CDR2 as SVGAGI. The CDR3 is 12 residues long. CDR3 sequence reads: CASSRGQDEQYF. As DNA, the CDR3 is TGTGCCAGCAGCAGGGGGCAGGACGAGCAGTACTTC.

The chain recombines TRBV6-6 with TRBJ2-1; D is possibly TRBD1 or TRBD2 (6 bases each). Trimming took 2 bases from V and 6 from J, leaving 14 bases between them. CDR1 MNHNY and CDR2 SVGAGI come from the germline V gene (reference sequence). The CDR3 is 15 residues long. CDR3 in DNA: TGTGCCAGCAGTTACACTGCGGGACACCTCAATGAGCAGTTCTTC. Its translation is CASSYTAGHLNEQFF.

This chain connects TRBV27 to TRBJ2-1; D may be TRBD1 or TRBD2 (5 bases each). V dropped 10 bases and J dropped 7 bases, with 20 bases sitting between them. Germline loops: CDR1 MNHEY, CDR2 SMNVEV (reference sequence). The CDR3 has 14 amino acids. The CDR3 loop is CATSGTEWRNEQFF. The CDR3 DNA sequence: TGTGCCACTTCCGGGACGGAGTGGAGGAATGAGCAGTTCTTC.

V is TRBV19 and J is TRBJ1-5; possibly TRBD1 for D (6 bases). The CDR3 has 16 amino acids. Germline CDR1 and CDR2: LNHDA and SQIVND (reference sequence). V lost 3 bases, J lost 1 base, and 13 bases lay in between. The CDR3 bases are TGTGCCAGTAGTATCGACAGGCGTCCGAGCAATCAGCCCCAGCATTTT. Translation gives CASSIDRRPSNQPQHF.

The chain has TRBV6-5 and TRBJ2-2; D uncertain. Trimming took 2 bases from V and 0 from J, leaving 13 bases between them. There are 17 residues in the CDR3. CDR1 is MNHEY, CDR2 SVGAGI, per germline. CDR3: CASSYETGWANTGELFF. The CDR3, as DNA: TGTGCCAGCAGTTACGAAACCGGGTGGGCGAACACCGGGGAGCTGTTTTTT.

The chain is built from TRBV7-6 and TRBJ1-2, with 9 bases fitting TRBD1. CDR1 and CDR2 (germline): SGHVS, FNYEAQ. This CDR3 comprises 14 residues. The V segment lost 4 bases and the J segment 8 bases; nucleotides outside the gene matches: 8. The CDR3 region is CASSSGTGSLGYTF. In nucleotides, the CDR3 is TGTGCCAGCAGCTCCGGGACAGGGTCGTTGGGCTACACCTTC.

The chain has TRBV6-2 or TRBV6-3 and TRBJ2-3, with D perhaps matching TRBD2 (5 bases). The V end lost 5 bases, the J end lost 2 bases, and 14 bases lay between the germline ends. The germline V gene encodes CDR1 MNHEY and CDR2 SVGEGT. The CDR3 runs to 15 residues. This CDR3 is CASSRARGATDTQYF. CDR3 nucleotide sequence: TGTGCCAGCAGTCGAGCCCGGGGAGCCACAGATACGCAGTATTTT.

V and J are TRBV9 and TRBJ1-4; TRBD1 agrees at 9 bases. This CDR3 contains 14 residues. J was trimmed by 6 bases and V by 3 bases; bases with no gene match: 3. The germline CDR1 and CDR2 sequences are SGDLS and YYNGEE. For the CDR3, the DNA is TGTGCCAGCAGCGCCGGGACAGGGTATGAAAAACTGTTTTTT. This gives the protein CASSAGTGYEKLFF. Looking up the rest from reference TRBV9 and TRBJ1-4 gives the full variable domain: DSGVTQTPKHLITATGQRVTLRCSPRSGDLSVYWYQQSLDQGLQFLIQYYNGEERAKGNILERFSAQQFPDLHSELNLSSLELGDSALYFCASSAGTGYEKLFFGSGTQLSVL.

The chain joins TRBV5-4 to TRBJ1-1, with D possibly matching TRBD1 (5 bases). Germline assignment: CDR1 SGHNT and CDR2 YYREEE (reference sequence). This CDR3 spans 12 amino acids. The V end lost 2 bases, the J end lost 5 bases, and 7 bases lay between the germline ends. The CDR3 DNA reads as TGTGCCAGCAGCTTTGGGGCAACTGAAGCTTTCTTT. The encoded protein is CASSFGATEAFF.

This chain uses TRBV10-2 with TRBJ2-3; a possible D gene is TRBD2 (5 bases). The CDR3 has 14 amino acids. The germline gives CDR1 WSHSY, CDR2 SAAADI. Trimming took 5 bases from V and 2 from J, leaving 11 bases between them. CDR3 in amino acids: CASSPLGLTDTQYF. DNA of the CDR3: TGCGCCAGCAGTCCTCTCGGACTCACAGATACGCAGTATTTT.

The chain carries TRBV7-6 and TRBJ1-5, with D tentatively TRBD1 (6 bases). Per germline, CDR1 SGHVS and CDR2 FNYEAQ. The CDR3 runs to 17 residues. Trimming pared 4 bases from V and 0 bases from J, leaving 16 bases between. CDR3 bases: TGTGCCAGCAGCTCATCGACAGGACCTTATAGCAATCAGCCCCAGCATTTT. Translating gives CASSSSTGPYSNQPQHF.

A word on this clonotype: Here the CDR3 omits its conserved ending phenylalanine or tryptophan, so a read error is the likely source. The chain links TRBV5-6 to TRBJ2-7, with TRBD2 as a possible D gene (5 bases). Between the trimmed V and J ends, which lost 4 bases and 1 base, there was a span of 12 bases. The CDR3 extends over 14 amino acids. Germline V gene lookup returns CDR1 SGHDT and CDR2 YYEEEE. CDR3 nucleotide sequence: TGTGCCAGCAGCCCGGCGGGTGGGTCCTACGAGCAGTACTCC. Its translation: CASSPAGGSYEQYS.

The chain links TRBV2 to TRBJ2-1; 9 bases map to TRBD1. Germline V CDR1 and CDR2: SNHLY, FYNNEI. This CDR3 is built from 16 residues. V was clipped by 8 bases and J by 7 bases; unmatched bases: 15. CDR3 DNA sequence: TGTGCCAGCTTCCCAGATGGACAGGGGATAATTAATGAGCAGTTCTTC. Its protein product is CASFPDGQGIINEQFF.